The clone carrying this TCR beta chain has ten or more counts. These data originate in a study of tumor-infiltrating lymphocytes in oesophageal squamous cell carcinoma. TCRdb called the PCR reads again in MiXCR, with one record for every CDR3 protein. The sample lists roughly 17,000 distinct CDR3 sequences, 50% occurring once. Between the trimmed V and J ends, which lost 5 bases and 10 bases, there was a span of 18 bases. This CDR3 has 15 residues. Germline V lookup: CDR1 SGHTA, CDR2 FQGNSA. The TCR comes from a male donor with esophageal squamous cell carcinoma. Sequencing was performed on esophageal tumor tissue. The rearrangement uses TRBV7-2 and TRBJ1-6, with no clear D. CDR3 sequence reads: CASSRSGSISSPLHF. The CDR3, as DNA: TGTGCCAGCAGCCGCTCCGGGAGTATTAGCTCACCCCTCCACTTT.